This TCR beta chain came from a study of OX40 agonist ivuxolimab in advanced cancers. Looked up from germline, CDR1 is SGHNT and CDR2 is YYREEE (reference sequence). V dropped 4 bases and J dropped 0 bases, with 11 bases sitting between them. This CDR3 is 16 amino acids long. Using immunoSEQ multiplex PCR, the repertoire was profiled, and TCRdb retains in-frame clones only, with some absent. The repertoire holds 65,000 to 90,000 clones, just under 90% seen once, with approximately 0.5% in the top ten. Exclusion applied to patients with autoimmune disease history or systemic immunosuppression. Sequenced here: CD4+ or CD8+ T cells sorted from blood, sampled in a trial of the OX40 agonist ivuxolimab. The V and J genes are TRBV5-4 and TRBJ2-6, with D perhaps matching TRBD2 (6 bases). The clonotype originates from an adult with an advanced solid tumor such as melanoma, head and neck, liver or kidney cancer. The CDR3 here is CASSAGPNSGANVLTF. CDR3 bases: TGTGCCAGCAGCGCGGGACCGAACTCTGGGGCCAACGTCCTGACTTTC.